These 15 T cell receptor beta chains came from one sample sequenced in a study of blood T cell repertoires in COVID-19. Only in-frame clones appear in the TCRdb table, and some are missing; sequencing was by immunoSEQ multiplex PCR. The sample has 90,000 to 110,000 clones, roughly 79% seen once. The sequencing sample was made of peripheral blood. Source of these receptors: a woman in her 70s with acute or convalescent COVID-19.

CDR3 region: CASSRSGTYNEQFF. The CDR3 DNA follows: TGTGCCAGTAGTAGAAGCGGAACCTACAATGAGCAGTTCTTC. The J gene is TRBJ2-1, the V gene TRBV19, with D tentatively TRBD2 (5 bases). Germline CDR1 reads LNHDA; CDR2 reads SQIVND (reference sequence). Trimming stripped 4 bases from V and 2 bases from J, with 9 bases between. This CDR3 has 14 residues.

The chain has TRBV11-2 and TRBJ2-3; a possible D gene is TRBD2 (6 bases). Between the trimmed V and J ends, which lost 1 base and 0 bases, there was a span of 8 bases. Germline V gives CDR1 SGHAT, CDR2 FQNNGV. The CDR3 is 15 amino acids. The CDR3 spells CASSLGEDSTDTQYF. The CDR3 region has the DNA TGTGCCAGCAGCTTAGGGGAGGACAGCACAGATACGCAGTATTTT.

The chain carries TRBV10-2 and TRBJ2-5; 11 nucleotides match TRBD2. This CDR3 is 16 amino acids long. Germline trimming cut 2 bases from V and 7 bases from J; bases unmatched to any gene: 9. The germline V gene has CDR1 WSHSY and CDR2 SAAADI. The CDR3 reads CASSELAGGRGGTQYF. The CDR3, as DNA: TGCGCCAGCAGTGAGCTAGCGGGAGGACGAGGAGGGACCCAGTACTTC.

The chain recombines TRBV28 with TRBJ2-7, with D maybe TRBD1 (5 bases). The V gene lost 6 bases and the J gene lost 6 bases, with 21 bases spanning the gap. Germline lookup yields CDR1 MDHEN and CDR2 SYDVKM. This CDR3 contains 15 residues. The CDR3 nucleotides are TGTGCCAGCAGCCAGGTGGCAGTGCCCAGGGCCGAGCAGTACTTC. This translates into CASSQVAVPRAEQYF.

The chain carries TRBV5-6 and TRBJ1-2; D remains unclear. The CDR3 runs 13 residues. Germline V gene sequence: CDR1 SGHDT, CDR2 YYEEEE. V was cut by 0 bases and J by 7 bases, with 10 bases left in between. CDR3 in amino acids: CASSLGGSAGYTF. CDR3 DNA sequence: TGTGCCAGCAGCTTGGGAGGGTCGGCTGGCTACACCTTC.

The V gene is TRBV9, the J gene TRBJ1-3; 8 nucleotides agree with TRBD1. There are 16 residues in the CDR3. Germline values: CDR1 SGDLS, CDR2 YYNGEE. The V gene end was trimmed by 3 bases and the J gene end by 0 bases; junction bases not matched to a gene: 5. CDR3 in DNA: TGTGCCAGCAGCGGGGGGACAGGCAACTCTGGAAACACCATATATTTT. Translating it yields CASSGGTGNSGNTIYF.

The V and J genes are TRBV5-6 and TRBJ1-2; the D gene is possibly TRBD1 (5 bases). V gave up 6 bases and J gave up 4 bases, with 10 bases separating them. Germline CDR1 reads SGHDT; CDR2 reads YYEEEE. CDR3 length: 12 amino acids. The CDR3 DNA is TGTGCCAGCACCCGAAGGGGCTATGGCTACACCTTC. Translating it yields CASTRRGYGYTF.

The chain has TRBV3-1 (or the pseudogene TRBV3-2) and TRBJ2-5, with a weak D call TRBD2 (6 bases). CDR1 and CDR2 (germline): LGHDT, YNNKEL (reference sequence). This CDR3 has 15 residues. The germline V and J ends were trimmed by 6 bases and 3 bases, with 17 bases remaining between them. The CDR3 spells CASRHHGSGEETQYF. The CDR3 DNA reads TGTGCCAGCAGACATCACGGGAGCGGAGAAGAGACCCAGTACTTC.

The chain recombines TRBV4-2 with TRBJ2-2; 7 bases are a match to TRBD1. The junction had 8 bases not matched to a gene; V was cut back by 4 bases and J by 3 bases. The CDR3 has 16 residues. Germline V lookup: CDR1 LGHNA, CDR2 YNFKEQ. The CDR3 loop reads CASSRRGRSDTGELFF. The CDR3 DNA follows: TGTGCCAGCAGCCGTAGGGGGCGCAGTGACACCGGGGAGCTGTTTTTT.

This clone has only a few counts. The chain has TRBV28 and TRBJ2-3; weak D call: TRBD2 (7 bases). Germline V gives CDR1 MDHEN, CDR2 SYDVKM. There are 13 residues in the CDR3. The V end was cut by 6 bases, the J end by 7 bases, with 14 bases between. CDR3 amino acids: CASSEGGQNTQYF. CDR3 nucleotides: TGTGCCAGCAGCGAGGGGGGGCAAAATACGCAGTATTTT.

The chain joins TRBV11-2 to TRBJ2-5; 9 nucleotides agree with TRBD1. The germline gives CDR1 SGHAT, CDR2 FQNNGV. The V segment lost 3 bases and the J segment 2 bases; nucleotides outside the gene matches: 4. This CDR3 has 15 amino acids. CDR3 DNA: TGTGCCAGCAGCTTGGGACAGGGAAGGCAAGAGACCCAGTACTTC. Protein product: CASSLGQGRQETQYF.

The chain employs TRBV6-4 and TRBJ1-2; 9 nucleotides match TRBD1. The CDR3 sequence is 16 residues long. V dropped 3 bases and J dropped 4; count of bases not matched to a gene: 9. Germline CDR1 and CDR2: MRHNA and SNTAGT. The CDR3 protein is CASSEFPGQGAYGYTF. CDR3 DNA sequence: TGTGCCAGCAGTGAATTTCCGGGACAGGGTGCCTATGGCTACACCTTC.

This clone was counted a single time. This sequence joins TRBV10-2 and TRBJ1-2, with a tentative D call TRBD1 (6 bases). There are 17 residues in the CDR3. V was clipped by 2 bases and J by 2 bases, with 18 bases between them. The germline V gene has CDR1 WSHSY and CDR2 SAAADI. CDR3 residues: CASSEANNRVGNYGYTF. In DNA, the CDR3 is TGCGCCAGCAGTGAGGCGAACAACAGGGTTGGGAACTATGGCTACACCTTC.

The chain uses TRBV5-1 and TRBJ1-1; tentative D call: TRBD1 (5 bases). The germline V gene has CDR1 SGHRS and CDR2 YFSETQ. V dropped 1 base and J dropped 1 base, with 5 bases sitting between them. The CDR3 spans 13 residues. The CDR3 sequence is CASSLQGNTEAFF. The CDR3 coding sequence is TGCGCCAGCAGCTTGCAGGGGAACACTGAAGCTTTCTTT.

The DNA of the CDR3 is TGTGCCAGCACCCCGCGGGGAGCTCAAGGCTACACCTTC. This sequence encodes CASTPRGAQGYTF. V is TRBV6-5 and J is TRBJ1-2, with D unresolved. The CDR3 extends over 13 amino acids. Germline assignment: CDR1 MNHEY and CDR2 SVGAGI. With 7 bases removed from V and 8 bases from J, the gap between germline ends came to 17 bases.